This TCR beta chain stems from a study of early T cells in non-severe SARS-CoV-2 infection. Study information: The study sequenced bulk RNA from unsorted whole blood, with chains unpaired. General study points: There was a bias toward anti-spike CD8 responses in VDJdb matching, which missed private and CD4 specificities.

Note on this clonotype: Its specificity is not known.

The junction had 5 bases not matched to a gene; V was cut back by 0 bases and J by 13 bases. CDR1 is LGHDT and CDR2 is YNNKEL in the germline V gene (reference sequence). This CDR3 spans 13 amino acids. Individual cDNA molecules were tagged with unique molecular identifiers, the study reported. Each CDR3 protein is one row after TCRdb ran MiXCR on the 5' RACE reads. The table lists roughly 80,000 distinct CDR3 sequences, 8.5% to 10% of them singletons, with about 4.8% in the top ten. This TCR was recovered from an adult who was a healthcare worker with PCR-confirmed SARS-CoV-2 infection or an uninfected control (not recorded which). V is TRBV3-1 and J is TRBJ2-1; 8 bases agree with TRBD2. Sequenced input: whole blood. The CDR3 protein is CASSQEGGRPQFF. The CDR3, as DNA: TGTGCCAGCAGCCAAGAGGGCGGGAGGCCCCAGTTCTTC.